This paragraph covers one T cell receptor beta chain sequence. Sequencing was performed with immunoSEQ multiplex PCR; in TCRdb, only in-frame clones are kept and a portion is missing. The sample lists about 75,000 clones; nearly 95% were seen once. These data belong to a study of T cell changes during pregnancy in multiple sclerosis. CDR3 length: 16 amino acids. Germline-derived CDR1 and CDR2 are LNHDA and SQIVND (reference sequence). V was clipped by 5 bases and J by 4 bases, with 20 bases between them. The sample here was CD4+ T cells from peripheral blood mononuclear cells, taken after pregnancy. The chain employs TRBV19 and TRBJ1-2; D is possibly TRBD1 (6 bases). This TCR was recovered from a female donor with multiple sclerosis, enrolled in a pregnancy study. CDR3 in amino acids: CASSYRLQGNGYGYTF. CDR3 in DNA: TGTGCCAGTAGTTACCGGCTACAGGGAAACGGCTATGGCTACACCTTC.